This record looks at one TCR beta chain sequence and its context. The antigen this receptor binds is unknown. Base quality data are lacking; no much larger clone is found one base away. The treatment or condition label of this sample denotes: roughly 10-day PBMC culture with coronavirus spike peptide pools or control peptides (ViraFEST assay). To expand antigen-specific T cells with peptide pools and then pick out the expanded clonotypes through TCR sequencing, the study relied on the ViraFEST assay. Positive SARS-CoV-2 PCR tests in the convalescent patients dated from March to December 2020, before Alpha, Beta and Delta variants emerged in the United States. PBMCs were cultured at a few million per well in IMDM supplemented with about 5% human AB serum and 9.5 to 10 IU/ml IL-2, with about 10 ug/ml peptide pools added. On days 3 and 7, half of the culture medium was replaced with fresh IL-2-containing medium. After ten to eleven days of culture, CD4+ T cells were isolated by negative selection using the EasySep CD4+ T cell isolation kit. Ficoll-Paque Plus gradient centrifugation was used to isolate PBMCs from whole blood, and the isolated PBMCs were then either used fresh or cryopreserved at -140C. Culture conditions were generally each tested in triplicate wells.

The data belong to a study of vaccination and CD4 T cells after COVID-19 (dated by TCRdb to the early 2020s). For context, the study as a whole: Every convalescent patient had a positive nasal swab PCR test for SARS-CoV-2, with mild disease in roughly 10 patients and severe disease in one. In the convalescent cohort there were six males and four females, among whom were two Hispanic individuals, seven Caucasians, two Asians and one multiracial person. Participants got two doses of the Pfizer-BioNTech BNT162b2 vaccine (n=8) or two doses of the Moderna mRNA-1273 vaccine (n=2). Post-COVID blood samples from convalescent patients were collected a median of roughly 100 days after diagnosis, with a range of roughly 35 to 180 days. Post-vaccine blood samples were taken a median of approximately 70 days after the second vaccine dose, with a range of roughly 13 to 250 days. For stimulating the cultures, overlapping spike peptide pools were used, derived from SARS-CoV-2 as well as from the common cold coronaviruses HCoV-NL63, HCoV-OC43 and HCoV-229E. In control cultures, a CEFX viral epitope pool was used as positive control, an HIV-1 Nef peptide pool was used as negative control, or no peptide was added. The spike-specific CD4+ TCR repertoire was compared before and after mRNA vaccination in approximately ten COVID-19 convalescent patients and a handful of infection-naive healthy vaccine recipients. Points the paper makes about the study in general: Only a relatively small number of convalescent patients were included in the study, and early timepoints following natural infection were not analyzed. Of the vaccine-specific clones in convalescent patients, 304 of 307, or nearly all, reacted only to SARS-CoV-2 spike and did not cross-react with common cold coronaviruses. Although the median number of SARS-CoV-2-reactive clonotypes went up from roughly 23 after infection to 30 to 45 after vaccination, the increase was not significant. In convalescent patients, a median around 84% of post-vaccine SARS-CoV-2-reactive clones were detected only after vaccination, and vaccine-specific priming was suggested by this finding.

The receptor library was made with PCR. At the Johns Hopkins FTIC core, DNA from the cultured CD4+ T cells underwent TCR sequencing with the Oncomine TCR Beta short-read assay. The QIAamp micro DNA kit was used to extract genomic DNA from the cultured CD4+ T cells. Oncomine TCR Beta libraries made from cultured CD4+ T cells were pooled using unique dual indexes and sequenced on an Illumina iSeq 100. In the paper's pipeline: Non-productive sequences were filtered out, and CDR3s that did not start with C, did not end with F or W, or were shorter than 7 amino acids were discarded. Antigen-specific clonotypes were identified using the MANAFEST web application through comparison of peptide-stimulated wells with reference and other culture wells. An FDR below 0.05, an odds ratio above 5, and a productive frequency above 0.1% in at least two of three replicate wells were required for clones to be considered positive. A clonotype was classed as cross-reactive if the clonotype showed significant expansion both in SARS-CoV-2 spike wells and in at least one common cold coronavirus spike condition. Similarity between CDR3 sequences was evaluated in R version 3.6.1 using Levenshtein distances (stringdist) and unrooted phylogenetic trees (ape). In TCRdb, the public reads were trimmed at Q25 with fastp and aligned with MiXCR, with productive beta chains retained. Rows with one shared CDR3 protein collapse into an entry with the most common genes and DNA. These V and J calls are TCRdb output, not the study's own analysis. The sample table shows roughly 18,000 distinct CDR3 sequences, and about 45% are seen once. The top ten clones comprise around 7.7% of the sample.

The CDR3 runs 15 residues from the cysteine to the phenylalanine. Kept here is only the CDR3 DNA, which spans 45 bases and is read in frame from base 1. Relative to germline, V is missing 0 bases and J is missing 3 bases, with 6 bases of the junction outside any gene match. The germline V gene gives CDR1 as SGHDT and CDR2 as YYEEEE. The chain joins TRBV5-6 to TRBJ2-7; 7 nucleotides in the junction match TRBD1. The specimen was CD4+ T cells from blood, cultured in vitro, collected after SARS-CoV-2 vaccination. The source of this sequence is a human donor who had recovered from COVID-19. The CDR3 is CASSLVGTAVYEQYF. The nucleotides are TGTGCCAGCAGCTTGGTCGGGACAGCGGTCTACGAGCAGTACTTC.